This T cell receptor (beta chain) derives from a study of radiotherapy plus CTLA-4 blockade in lung cancer. CDR3 length: 15 residues. Trimming removed 4 bases from V and 5 bases from J, with 17 bases in between. The V gene's germline CDR1 is MDHEN and CDR2 SYDVKM. The protocol was immunoSEQ multiplex PCR, while the TCRdb copy is restricted to in-frame clones and leaves out a portion. Among 51,000 or so clones, approximately 79% were seen once, and the ten largest hold roughly 11%. CTLA-4 blockade with ipilimumab, together with focal radiation, was given to patients with chemo-refractory metastatic non-small-cell lung cancer.

This chain joins TRBV28 and TRBJ2-5, with D maybe TRBD1 (7 bases). The origin of this receptor is a human donor with non-small cell lung cancer who had stable disease on radiotherapy plus ipilimumab. The starting material was peripheral blood, obtained from a patient treated with radiotherapy plus ipilimumab. The CDR3 is CASSSRQAGGETQYF. The DNA for the CDR3 is TGTGCCAGCAGTTCCCGACAGGCAGGGGGGGAGACCCAGTACTTC.